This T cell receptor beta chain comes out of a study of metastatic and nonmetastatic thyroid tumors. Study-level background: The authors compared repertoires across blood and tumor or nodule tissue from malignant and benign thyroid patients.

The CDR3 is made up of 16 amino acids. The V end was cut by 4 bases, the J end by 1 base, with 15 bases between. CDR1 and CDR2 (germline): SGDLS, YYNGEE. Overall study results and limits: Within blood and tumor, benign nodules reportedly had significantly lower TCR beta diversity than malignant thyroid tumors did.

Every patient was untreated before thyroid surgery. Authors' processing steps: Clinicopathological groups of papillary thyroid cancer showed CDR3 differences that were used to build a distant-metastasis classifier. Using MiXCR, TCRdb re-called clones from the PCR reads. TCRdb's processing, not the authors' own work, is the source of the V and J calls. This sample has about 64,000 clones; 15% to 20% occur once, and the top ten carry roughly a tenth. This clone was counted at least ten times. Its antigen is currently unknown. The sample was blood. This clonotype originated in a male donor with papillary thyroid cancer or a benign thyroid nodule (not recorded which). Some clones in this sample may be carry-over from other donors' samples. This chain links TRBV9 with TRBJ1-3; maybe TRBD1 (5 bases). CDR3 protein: CASSLTEGKSGNTIYF. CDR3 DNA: TGTGCCAGCAGCCTGACGGAGGGGAAATCTGGAAACACCATATATTTT.